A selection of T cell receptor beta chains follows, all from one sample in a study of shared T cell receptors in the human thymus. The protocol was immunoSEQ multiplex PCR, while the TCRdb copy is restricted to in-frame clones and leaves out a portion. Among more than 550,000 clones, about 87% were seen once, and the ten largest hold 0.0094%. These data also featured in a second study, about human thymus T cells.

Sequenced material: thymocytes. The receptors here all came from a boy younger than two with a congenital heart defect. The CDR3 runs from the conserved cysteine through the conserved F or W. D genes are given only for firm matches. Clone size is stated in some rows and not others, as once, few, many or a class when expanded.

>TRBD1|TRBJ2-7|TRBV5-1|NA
TGCGCCAGCAGACGGGACAGGGGGAGCTCCTACGAGCAGTACTTC
CASRRDRGSSYEQYF
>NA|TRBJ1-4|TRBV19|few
TGTGCCAGTAGCCCGAGGTGGACTAATGAAAAACTGTTTTTT
CASSPRWTNEKLFF
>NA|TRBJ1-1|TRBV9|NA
TGTGCCAGCAGCGAATCACAGAGCGGGAACACTGAAGCTTTCTTT
CASSESQSGNTEAFF
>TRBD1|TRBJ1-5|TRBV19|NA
TGTGCCAGTAGTCATGCAGGGGGCGTAGTGGATAGCAATCAGCCCCAGCATTTT
CASSHAGGVVDSNQPQHF
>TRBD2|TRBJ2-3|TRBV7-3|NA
TGTGCCAGCAGCCGGCGGGGGGTGGGCACAGATACGCAGTATTTT
CASSRRGVGTDTQYF
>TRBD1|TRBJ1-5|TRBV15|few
TGTGCCACCAGCAGATCAGGAGGGGGACAGAGCAATCAGCCCCAGCATTTT
CATSRSGGGQSNQPQHF
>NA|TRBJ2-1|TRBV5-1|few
TGCGCCAGCAGCCCGCACCCGGGACTCCCTGAGCCCTACAATGAGCAGTTCTTC
CASSPHPGLPEPYNEQFF
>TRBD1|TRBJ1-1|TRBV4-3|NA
TGCGCCAGCAGCCAAACGACAGGGGGTAGGACTGAAGCTTTCTTT
CASSQTTGGRTEAFF
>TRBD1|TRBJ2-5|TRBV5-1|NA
TGCGCCAGCAAGGCGTGGGGGACAGGGGAAGAGGAGACCCAGTACTTC
CASKAWGTGEEETQYF
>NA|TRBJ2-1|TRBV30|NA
TGTGCCTGGAGTTCGCAGACAGTCGAGCAGTTCTTC
CAWSSQTVEQFF
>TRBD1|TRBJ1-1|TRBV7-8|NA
TGTGCCAGCAGCTTAGCAAAAGTGGGACAGGGGAACACTGAAGCTTTCTTT
CASSLAKVGQGNTEAFF
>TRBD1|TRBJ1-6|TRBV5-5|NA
TGTGCCAGCAGCTTGGTAGTTTCCACCAGGGGGTCACCCCTCCACTTT
CASSLVVSTRGSPLHF
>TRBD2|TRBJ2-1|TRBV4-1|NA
TGCGCCAGCTCCGCAAGAGCGGGAGAGGCGGGGAATGAGCAGTTCTTC
CASSARAGEAGNEQFF
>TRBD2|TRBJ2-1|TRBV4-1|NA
TGCGCCAGCAGCCTATGGCCGGGAGCGGGAGTTTACAATGAGCAGTTCTTC
CASSLWPGAGVYNEQFF
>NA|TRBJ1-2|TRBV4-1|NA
TGCGCCAGCAGCCAAGAAGGACCTCTTGGAGGTGGCTACACCTTC
CASSQEGPLGGGYTF
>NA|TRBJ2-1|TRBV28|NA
TGTGCCAGCAGTTTAGCACACCTCAATGAGCAGTTCTTC
CASSLAHLNEQFF
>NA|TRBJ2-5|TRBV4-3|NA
TGCGCCAGCAGCCAAGGGCGGAGAGAGACCCAGTACTTC
CASSQGRRETQYF
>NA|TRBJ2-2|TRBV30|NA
TGTGCCTGGAGTGTCTCTTCCGCGGAGACAGGTTCTTTCAAGCCGAACACCGGGGAGCTGTTTTTT
CAWSVSSAETGSFKPNTGELFF
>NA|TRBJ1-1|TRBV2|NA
TGTGCCAGCAGTGAATTTTTGGGGAGCGACACTGAAGCTTTCTTT
CASSEFLGSDTEAFF
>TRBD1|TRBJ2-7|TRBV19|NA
TGTGCCAGTACAGCGGGACAGGGAAACTACGAGCAGTACTTC
CASTAGQGNYEQYF
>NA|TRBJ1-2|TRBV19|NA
TGTGCCAGTAGTATGCAGGGTAGCTATGGCTACACCTTC
CASSMQGSYGYTF
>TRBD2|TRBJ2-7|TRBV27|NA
TGTGCCAGCAGTCCCCCCGGGGGGGCCGGGCCCTACGAGCAGTACTTC
CASSPPGGAGPYEQYF
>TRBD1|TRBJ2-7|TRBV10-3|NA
TGTGCCATCAGTGAGGGAAGGGGGCTGTCCTACGAGCAGTACTTC
CAISEGRGLSYEQYF
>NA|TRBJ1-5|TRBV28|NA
TGTGCCAGCAGTATGCGACGGGTTCAGAATCAGCCCCAGCATTTT
CASSMRRVQNQPQHF
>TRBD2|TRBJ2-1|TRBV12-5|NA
TGTGCTAGTGGCCCCATAGTCAAGCGGGAGTCCACCTATCTCTCCTACAATGAGCAGTTCTTC
CASGPIVKRESTYLSYNEQFF
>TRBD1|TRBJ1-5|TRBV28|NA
TGTGCCAGCAGCCGACCCCGGGACAGAGATCAGCCCCAGCATTTT
CASSRPRDRDQPQHF
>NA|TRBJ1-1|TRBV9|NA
TGTGCCAGCAGCCTAACTATAAGAGGGGGTTACAGAAAAGCTTTCTTT
CASSLTIRGGYRKAFF
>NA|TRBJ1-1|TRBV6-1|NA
TGTGCCAGCAGTCAAGTACAGGGCCAGAACACTGAAGCTTTCTTT
CASSQVQGQNTEAFF
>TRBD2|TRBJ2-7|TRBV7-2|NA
TGTGCCAGCAGCCGTTTGGTGGCGGGAGGAAACGAGCAGTACTTC
CASSRLVAGGNEQYF
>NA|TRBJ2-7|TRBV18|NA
TGTGCCAGCTCACCATTACCCCCTATGAATTACGAGCAGTACTTC
CASSPLPPMNYEQYF
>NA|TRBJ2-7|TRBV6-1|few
TGTGCCAGCAGTGAATCCCAGGGAAACTACGAGCAGTACTTC
CASSESQGNYEQYF
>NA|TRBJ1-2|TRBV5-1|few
TGCGCCAGCAGCTTGGCCGAGTACTATGGCTACACCTTC
CASSLAEYYGYTF
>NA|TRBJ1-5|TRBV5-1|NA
TGCGCCAGCAGCCCCTCTGGGCAGGGTAGCAATCAGCCCCAGCATTTT
CASSPSGQGSNQPQHF
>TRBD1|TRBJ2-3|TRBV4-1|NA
TGCGCCAGCAGGTCTCCGGGACAGAAAGACACAGATACGCAGTATTTT
CASRSPGQKDTDTQYF
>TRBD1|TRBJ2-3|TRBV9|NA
TGTGCCAGCAGCACCTCGGAGGACAGGGAGCGTTTCACAGATACGCAGTATTTT
CASSTSEDRERFTDTQYF
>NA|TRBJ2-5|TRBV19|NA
TGTGCCAGTGGGGGAAGGGGGGAGACCCAGTACTTC
CASGGRGETQYF
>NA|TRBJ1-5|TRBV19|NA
TGTGCCAGTACCACTTCCAGGGGCAATCAGCCCCAGCATTTT
CASTTSRGNQPQHF
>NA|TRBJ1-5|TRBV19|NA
TGTGCCAGTAGTCCCAGCGAGGGCGGGCGATGGGGACCCCAGCATTTT
CASSPSEGGRWGPQHF
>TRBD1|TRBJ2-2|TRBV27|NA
TGTGCCAGCAGTTCGACACCCCGGACAGGGAACACCGGGGAGCTGTTTTTT
CASSSTPRTGNTGELFF
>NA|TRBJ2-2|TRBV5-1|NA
TGCGCCAGCAGCCACCCCTACGATACCGGGGAGCTGTTTTTT
CASSHPYDTGELFF
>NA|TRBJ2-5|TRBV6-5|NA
TGTGCCAGCAGTTACGCCAGTTCCCGTTGGACCCAGTACTTC
CASSYASSRWTQYF